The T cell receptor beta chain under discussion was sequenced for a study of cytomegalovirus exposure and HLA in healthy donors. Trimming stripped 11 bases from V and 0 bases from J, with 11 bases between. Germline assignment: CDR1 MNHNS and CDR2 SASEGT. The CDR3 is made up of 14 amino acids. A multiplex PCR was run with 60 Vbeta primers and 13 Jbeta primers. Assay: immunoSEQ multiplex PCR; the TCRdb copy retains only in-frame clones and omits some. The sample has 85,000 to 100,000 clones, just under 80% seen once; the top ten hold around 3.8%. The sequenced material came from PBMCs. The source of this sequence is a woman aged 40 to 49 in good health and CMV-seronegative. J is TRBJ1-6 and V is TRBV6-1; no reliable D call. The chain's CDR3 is CAGRESSYNSPLHF. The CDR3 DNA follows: TGTGCCGGGAGGGAGAGCTCCTATAATTCACCCCTCCACTTT.